A selection of T cell receptor beta chains follows, all from one sample in a study of blood T cell repertoires in COVID-19. Assay used: immunoSEQ multiplex PCR; TCRdb lists only in-frame clones, some missing. The data hold 90,000 to 130,000 clones, with about four fifths observed a single time. The sample taken for sequencing was peripheral blood. These receptors were taken from a woman in her sixties with acute or convalescent COVID-19. The CDR3 runs from the conserved cysteine through the conserved F or W.

j_gene | len | v_gene | CDR3aa
TRBJ1-4 | 15 | TRBV7-3 | CASSSTGQRGEKLFF
TRBJ1-5 | 15 | TRBV6-5 | CASSRTGQTDQPQHF
TRBJ1-6 | 15 | TRBV6-5 | CASSHQTGANSPLHF
TRBJ2-1 | 15 | TRBV9 | CASSSQDGLGDEQFF
TRBJ2-5 | 15 | TRBV11-2 | CASSLGRASQETQYF
TRBJ2-6 | 16 | TRBV6-4 | CASSTDSASGANVLTF
TRBJ1-1 | 14 | TRBV7-3 | CARFRGTGHTEAFF
TRBJ2-1 | 14 | TRBV19 | CASSRATVNNEQFF
TRBJ1-2 | 13 | TRBV28 | CASSRRSQGGYTF
TRBJ1-2 | 13 | TRBV5-1 | CASSLPSNYGYTF
TRBJ1-2 | 12 | TRBV10-3 | CAIGSGDVGYTF
TRBJ1-6 | 15 | TRBV2 | CASSARTGDNSPLHF
TRBJ1-1 | 13 | TRBV7-9 | CASTESRTGSAFF
TRBJ2-1 | 16 | TRBV7-3 | CASSLLSGLSYNEQFF